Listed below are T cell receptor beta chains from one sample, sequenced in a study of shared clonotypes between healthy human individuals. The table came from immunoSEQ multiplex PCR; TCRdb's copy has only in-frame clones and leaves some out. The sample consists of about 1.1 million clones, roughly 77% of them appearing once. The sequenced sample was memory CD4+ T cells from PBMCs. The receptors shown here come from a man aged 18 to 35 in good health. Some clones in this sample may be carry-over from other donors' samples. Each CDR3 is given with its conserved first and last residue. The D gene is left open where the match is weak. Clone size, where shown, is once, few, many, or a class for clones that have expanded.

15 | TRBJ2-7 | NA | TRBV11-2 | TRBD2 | TGTGCCAGCAGACCTAGCGGAGCCCTTGGTGGCGAGCAGTACTTC | CASRPSGALGGEQYF
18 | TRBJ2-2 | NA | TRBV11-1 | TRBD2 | TGTGCCACCTGGGGCAGGGCCTCGCTAGCGGGAGGGGCCGGGGAGCTGTTTTTT | CATWGRASLAGGAGELFF
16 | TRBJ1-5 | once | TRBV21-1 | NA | TGTGCCAGCAGCAAAGTGGGGTTCGGGGGGTCTCAGCCCCAGCATTTT | CASSKVGFGGSQPQHF
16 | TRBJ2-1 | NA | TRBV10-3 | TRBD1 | TGTGCCATCAGTGACCCCGGGCGCCGACAGGGCAGTGAGCAGTTCTTC | CAISDPGRRQGSEQFF
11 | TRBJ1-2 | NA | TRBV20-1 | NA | TGCAGTGCTGGGAGGCTCTATGGCTACACCTTC | CSAGRLYGYTF
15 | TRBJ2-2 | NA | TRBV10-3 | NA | TGTGCCATCAGTGAGTCTATAGGGAACACCGGGGAGCTGTTTTTT | CAISESIGNTGELFF
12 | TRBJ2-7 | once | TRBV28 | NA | TGTGCCAGCAGTTTAAGAGAAAAAGGGCAGTACTTC | CASSLREKGQYF
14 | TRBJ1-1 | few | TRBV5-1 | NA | TGCGCCAGCAGCGCCCAAAATCGGGGCACTGAAGCTTTCTTT | CASSAQNRGTEAFF
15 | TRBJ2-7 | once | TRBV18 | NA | TGTGCCAGCTCACCACCTAGCGACCGGGGCCGCGAGCAGTACTTC | CASSPPSDRGREQYF
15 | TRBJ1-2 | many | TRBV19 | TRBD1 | TGTGCCAGTAGTATCTCCGGGACAGGGGACGGTGGCTACACCTTC | CASSISGTGDGGYTF
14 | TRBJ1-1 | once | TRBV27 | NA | TGTGCCAGCAGTCCCAATCGGGGGATAACTGAAGCTTTCTTT | CASSPNRGITEAFF
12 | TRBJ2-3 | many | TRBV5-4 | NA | TGTGCCAGCAGCTTGAACACAGATACGCAGTATTTT | CASSLNTDTQYF
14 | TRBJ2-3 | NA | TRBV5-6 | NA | TGTGCCAGCACCCATCGACGGGAAACAGATACGCAGTATTTT | CASTHRRETDTQYF
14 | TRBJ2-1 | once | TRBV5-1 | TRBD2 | TGCGCCAGCAGCGGCGGGGGGATTTACAATGAGCAGTTCTTC | CASSGGGIYNEQFF
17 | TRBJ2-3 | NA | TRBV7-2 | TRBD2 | TGTGCCAGCAGCTTAGGAGGACTAGCGGGAGCAGGGGATACGCAGTATTTT | CASSLGGLAGAGDTQYF
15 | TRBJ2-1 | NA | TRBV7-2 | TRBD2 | TGTGCCAGCAGCTTGGCCGGGAGGGCCGGGAATGAGCAGTTCTTC | CASSLAGRAGNEQFF
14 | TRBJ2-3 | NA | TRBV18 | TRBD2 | TGTGCCAGCTCACTTAGCGGGAGTACGCATACGCAGTATTTT | CASSLSGSTHTQYF
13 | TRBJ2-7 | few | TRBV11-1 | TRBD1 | TGTGCCAGCAGCCAGGACAGGGGCCACGAGCAGTACTTC | CASSQDRGHEQYF
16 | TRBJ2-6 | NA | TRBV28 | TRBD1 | TGTGCCAGCAGTTCTCCAGGGGGCTCTGGGGCCAACGTCCTGACTTTC | CASSSPGGSGANVLTF
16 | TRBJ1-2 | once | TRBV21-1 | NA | TGTGCCAGCAGCCCCAGACCGGGACAGTCTTACTATGGCTACACCTTC | CASSPRPGQSYYGYTF
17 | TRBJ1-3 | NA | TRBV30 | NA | TGTGCCTGGAGGGCCTCCCGACGGCTCGGCTCTGGAAACACCATATATTTT | CAWRASRRLGSGNTIYF
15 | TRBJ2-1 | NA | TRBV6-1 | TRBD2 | TGTGCCAGCAGTGTAGCGGGAGGCTCCTACAATGAGCAGTTCTTC | CASSVAGGSYNEQFF
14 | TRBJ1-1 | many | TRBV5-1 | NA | TGCGCCAGCAGCTTGGTTCCGGGACACACTGAAGCTTTCTTT | CASSLVPGHTEAFF
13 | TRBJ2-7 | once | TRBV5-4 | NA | TGTGCCAGCAGCAGAGGACTGACCTACGAGCAGTACTTC | CASSRGLTYEQYF
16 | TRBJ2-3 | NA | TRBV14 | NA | TGTGCCAGCAGCCAAGTAACAGGGTCTAGCACAGATACGCAGTATTTT | CASSQVTGSSTDTQYF